This entry lists 30 T cell receptor beta chains sequenced from one sample in a study of T cell clonality in common variable immunodeficiency. Here immunoSEQ multiplex PCR was the method, and the copy in TCRdb shows in-frame clones only, minus some. Singletons are absent from the sample, which has about 21,000 clones. Their antigens are not known. Study-level results: Reportedly, TCR beta sequences from common variable immunodeficiency showed fewer deletions and N-nucleotide insertions.

The specimen was peripheral blood mononuclear cells. These TCRs come from a human donor with common variable immunodeficiency.

This clone was counted many times. The CDR3 extends 3 residues past the end of the read, so its final part is completed from the germline J gene. The chain is built from TRBV30 and TRBJ2-2; TRBD1 matches 9 bases. Germline V gives CDR1 GTSNPN, CDR2 SVGIG (reference sequence). Trimming took 5 bases from V and 4 from J; bases not matched to a gene: 8. The CDR3 extends over 15 amino acids. This chain's CDR3 is CAWGRGTGRTGELFF. The part of the CDR3 DNA that was read is TGTGCCTGGGGCAGGGGGACAGGGCGCACCGGGGAG. Looking up the rest from reference TRBV30 and TRBJ2-2 gives the full variable domain: SQTIHQWPATLVQPVGSPLSLECTVEGTSNPNLYWYRQAAGRGLQLLFYSVGIGQISSEVPQNLSASRPQDRQFILSSKKLLLSDSGFYLCAWGRGTGRTGELFFGEGSRLTVL.

The table lists this clone with many counts. The junction departs from germline at one end; a sequencing error may be responsible. Sequencing ends 3 residues short of the CDR3 end; the germline J gene provides the rest. The chain carries TRBV4-2 and TRBJ2-7; the match to TRBD1 covers 8 bases. The CDR3 loop spans 13 amino acids. Germline values: CDR1 LGHNA, CDR2 YNFKEQ. The CDR3 DNA, read in part, is TGCGCCAGCAGCCTAACAGGGGGGTACGAG. Protein sequence: CASSLTGGYE. The CDR3 reads in full as CASSLTGGYEQYF.

This clone was counted between two and nine times. From the germline J gene comes the end of the CDR3, since the read stops 3 residues before it. The V gene is TRBV11-2, the J gene TRBJ1-2; TRBD1 matches 9 bases. This CDR3 is built from 14 residues. Germline V gives CDR1 SGHAT, CDR2 FQNNGV. CDR3 in amino acids: CASSGAGQGRDYTF. The covered CDR3 bases are TGTGCCAGCAGCGGGGCGGGACAGGGACGTGAC. The whole variable domain, filled in from reference TRBV11-2 and TRBJ1-2, reads EAGVAQSPRYKIIEKRQSVAFWCNPISGHATLYWYQQILGQGPKLLIQFQNNGVVDDSQLPKDRFSAERLKGVDSTLKIQPAKLEDSAVYLCASSGAGQGRDYTFGSGTRLTVV.

This clone was detected ten times or more. Read sequence stops 3 residues before the CDR3 end, and the germline J gene provides the missing end. The chain carries TRBV6-1 and TRBJ1-2, with TRBD1 matching over 8 bases. The CDR3 covers 16 residues. The germline CDR1 and CDR2 sequences are MNHNS and SASEGT. This chain's CDR3 is CASSEKEGAGGKGYTF. The DNA read from the CDR3 is TGTGCCAGCAGTGAAAAGGAGGGGGCAGGGGGCAAAGGC.

This clone showed up many times. Read coverage stops 3 residues before the CDR3 terminus; the germline J gene supplies the remainder. The V call is TRBV6-2 or TRBV6-3, the J call TRBJ1-5, with 8 nucleotides matching TRBD1. CDR1 is MNHEY, CDR2 SVGEGT, per germline. The CDR3 has 16 residues. Germline trimming cut 5 bases from V and 2 bases from J; bases unmatched to any gene: 8. The CDR3 loop reads CASSKSGTGGNQPQHF. Partial CDR3 DNA: TGTGCCAGCAGTAAGTCCGGGACAGGCGGCAATCAGCCC.

By share, this clone counts as medium-sized. The read falls 3 residues short of the CDR3 end, and the missing part is taken from the germline J gene. The V and J genes are TRBV7-6 and TRBJ2-5, with 14 bases that match TRBD2. With 4 bases clipped from V and 5 bases from J, the junction kept 6 bases outside the gene matches. This CDR3 is built from 16 residues. The germline gives CDR1 SGHVS, CDR2 FNYEAQ. CDR3 amino acids: CASSSGLAGAAETQYF. The CDR3 DNA, read in part, is TGTGCCAGCAGCTCGGGACTAGCGGGGGCCGCCGAGACC.

Ten or more counts support this clone. The CDR3 is cut off 3 residues early in the read; its end comes from the germline J gene. The chain recombines TRBV7-7 with TRBJ2-5; D possibly corresponds to TRBD2 (7 bases). Germline V gives CDR1 SSHAT, CDR2 FNYEAQ (reference sequence). V lost 4 bases, J lost 4 bases, and 13 bases lay in between. CDR3 length equals 14 residues. CDR3 bases read: TGTGCCAGCAGCTGGGGCCGGGGGGCAGAGACC. It codes for CASSWGRGAET. In full, the CDR3 is CASSWGRGAETQYF.

This clone is categorized as medium-sized. With the read ending 3 residues before the CDR3 end, the germline J gene is used to fill in that end. The chain employs TRBV7-3 and TRBJ2-3; TRBD2 matches at 12 bases. Germline lookup yields CDR1 SGHTA and CDR2 FQGTGA. The V and J ends lost 3 bases and 3 bases, in that order; junction bases with no gene match: 1. The CDR3 extends over 15 amino acids. The CDR3 DNA, read in part, is TGTGCCAGCAGCTTGACTAGCGGGGGAACAGATACG. Its translation: CASSLTSGGTDT. The entire CDR3 protein reads CASSLTSGGTDTQYF.

This clone was observed many times. The covered CDR3 bases are TGTGCCAGCTCACCGGACAACTACTTGGTGAACGAG. Residues: CASSPDNYLVNE. The full CDR3 protein is CASSPDNYLVNEQYF. This sequence joins TRBV18 and TRBJ2-7, with D tentatively TRBD1 (5 bases). The DNA ends 3 residues before the CDR3 does, and the rest of the CDR3 is filled in from the germline J gene. Trimming stripped 3 bases from V and 5 bases from J, with 17 bases between. Germline CDR1 and CDR2: KGHSH and LQKENI. The CDR3 totals 15 residues.

This clone was found a few times. Incomplete CDR3 DNA: TGCAGTGCCACAAAGGCAGGTATGGGCAATTCACCC. Protein product: CSATKAGMGNSP. The whole CDR3 protein is CSATKAGMGNSPLHF. The chain is built from TRBV20-1 and TRBJ1-6, with D uncertain. The read halts 3 residues ahead of the CDR3 end, with the missing end drawn from the germline J gene. The V end was cut by 6 bases, the J end by 7 bases, with 19 bases between. The CDR3 spans 15 residues. Germline values: CDR1 DFQATT, CDR2 SNEGSKA (reference sequence).

This clone occurred many times. Incomplete CDR3 DNA: TGCGCCAGCAGCTTGCAAAACTATGGC. Encoded protein: CASSLQNYG. Given in full, the CDR3 is CASSLQNYGYTF. V is TRBV5-1 and J is TRBJ1-2; D ambiguous. The DNA ends 3 residues before the CDR3 does, and the rest of the CDR3 is filled in from the germline J gene. The CDR3 has 12 residues. Trimming pared 1 base from V and 2 bases from J, leaving 3 bases between. Per germline, CDR1 SGHRS and CDR2 YFSETQ.

This clone occurred many times. The read is 3 residues too short to cover the CDR3 end, so that end is filled in from the germline J gene. The chain combines TRBV19 with TRBJ1-2; 7 nucleotides match TRBD1. V shed 2 bases, J shed 7 bases, and the junction held 13 bases outside the gene matches. This CDR3 has 16 residues. Germline-derived CDR1 and CDR2 are LNHDA and SQIVND (reference sequence). CDR3 DNA (partial): TGTGCCAGTAGTATAACCGGACAGGCCTCCCGTGGTGGC. This codes for CASSITGQASRGG. The whole CDR3 sequence reads CASSITGQASRGGYTF.

Many counts were recorded for this clone. The covered CDR3 bases are TGTGCCAGCAGCTCACCGGGCACAGATACG. Amino acid sequence: CASSSPGTDT. The complete CDR3 sequence is CASSSPGTDTQYF. The chain has TRBV7-8 and TRBJ2-3; D unresolved. The CDR3 goes on 3 residues after the read ends, and that part is filled in from the germline J gene. This CDR3 region has 13 residues. The V and J ends lost 4 bases and 1 base respectively, with 6 bases between them. CDR1 SGHVS and CDR2 FQNEAQ come from the germline V gene.

As to this clone: This may come from a read error, since a much larger clone is one base off. The part of the CDR3 DNA that was read is TGCAGCGTTGCGTTTATAAATCAGACC. It specifies CSVAFINQT. The complete CDR3 reads CSVAFINQTQYF. J is TRBJ2-5 and V is TRBV29-1; no firm D call. The CDR3 goes on 3 residues after the read ends, and that part is filled in from the germline J gene. CDR1 is SQVTM, CDR2 ANQGSEA, per germline. V was clipped by 4 bases and J by 6 bases, with 12 bases between them. This CDR3 region has 12 residues. Drawing the rest from reference TRBV29-1 and TRBJ2-5, the complete variable domain is SAVISQKPSRDICQRGTSLTIQCQVDSQVTMMFWYRQQPGQSLTLIATANQGSEATYESGFVIDKFPISRPNLTFSTLTVSNMSPEDSSIYLCSVAFINQTQYFGPGTRLLVL.

Many counts were recorded for this clone. The CDR3 extends 3 residues past the end of the read, so its final part is completed from the germline J gene. J is TRBJ2-5 and V is TRBV5-6; D perhaps matches TRBD2 (7 bases). CDR3 length: 14 amino acids. V was cut by 4 bases and J by 7 bases, with 17 bases left in between. The V gene's germline CDR1 is SGHDT and CDR2 YYEEEE. Here the CDR3 reads CASSLGGGLGTQYF. The part of the CDR3 DNA that was read is TGTGCCAGCAGCCTTGGGGGGGGCCTTGGGACC.

This clone was counted many times. Coverage ceases 3 residues before the CDR3 finishes, and the germline J gene fills in the end. This rearrangement joins TRBV5-1 to TRBJ2-1; D not resolved. Germline CDR1 and CDR2: SGHRS and YFSETQ. V lost 1 base to trimming and J lost 5 bases, with 7 bases between them. This CDR3 contains 13 residues. The chain's CDR3 is CASSLLRDNEQFF. The part of the CDR3 DNA that was read is TGCGCCAGCAGCTTGCTCAGAGACAATGAG.

This clone was detected ten times or more. The read finishes 3 residues shy of the CDR3 end, and the germline J gene is used to complete it. The chain combines TRBV7-2 with TRBJ2-5; no reliable D call. The CDR3 has 14 amino acids. CDR1 and CDR2 (germline): SGHTA, FQGNSA. Trimming removed 3 bases at V and 4 bases at J, with 12 bases between. The CDR3 DNA, read in part, is TGTGCCAGCAGCTTCCGTATGGTCAGAGAGACC. Its translation: CASSFRMVRET. The entire CDR3 protein reads CASSFRMVRETQYF.

This clone ranks as medium-sized. The CDR3 end is not reached by the read, which stops 3 residues before it; the germline J gene fills it in. The chain couples TRBV20-1 to TRBJ2-5; 9 bases are a match to TRBD2. CDR3 length: 14 amino acids. In germline, CDR1 is DFQATT, CDR2 SNEGSKA (reference sequence). J gave up 4 bases and V 6 bases, and 9 bases lay outside the gene matches. The CDR3: CSAEEQRGAETQYF. The CDR3 DNA, read in part, is TGCAGTGCAGAGGAACAGCGGGGGGCAGAGACC.

In this sample, this clone turned up many times. The read ends 3 residues shy of where the CDR3 ends; the end is completed using the germline J gene. The chain joins TRBV7-2 to TRBJ1-4; D gene unclear. Between the trimmed V and J ends, which lost 6 bases and 7 bases, there was a span of 15 bases. In germline, CDR1 is SGHTA, CDR2 FQGNSA. The CDR3 loop spans 14 amino acids. The CDR3 bases that were read are TGTGCCAGCAGGCCCGGTAGTGGTTCTGAAAAA. This gives the protein CASRPGSGSEK. The CDR3 reads in full as CASRPGSGSEKLFF.

The sample holds many counts of this clone. Read sequence stops 3 residues before the CDR3 end, and the germline J gene provides the missing end. This rearrangement joins TRBV14 to TRBJ1-1, with D possibly TRBD1 on 5 matching bases. Trimming took off 6 bases at V and 1 base at J, with 9 bases between the two ends. CDR3 length: 13 amino acids. The V gene's germline CDR1 is SGHDN and CDR2 FVKESK. The CDR3 sequence is CASRSTGNTEAFF. The DNA read from the CDR3 is TGTGCCAGCAGATCAACAGGGAACACTGAA.

This clone has a count of ten or more. The read finishes 3 residues shy of the CDR3 end, and the germline J gene is used to complete it. J is TRBJ2-7 and V is TRBV5-5; TRBD1 matches 8 bases. The germline V gene has CDR1 SGHKS and CDR2 YYEKEE (reference sequence). The CDR3 consists of 15 residues. V lost 4 bases and J lost 4; bases outside the gene matches: 10. The part of the CDR3 DNA that was read is TGTGCCAGCAGCCCATGGACAGGGCCCTTTTACGAG. The encoded protein is CASSPWTGPFYE. The whole CDR3 protein reads CASSPWTGPFYEQYF.

This clone was counted at least ten times. The read terminates 3 residues before the CDR3 end, so the remaining end is supplied by the germline J gene. The chain couples TRBV30 to TRBJ1-2; tentatively, D is TRBD1 (5 bases). Germline V CDR1 and CDR2: GTSNPN, SVGIG (reference sequence). This CDR3 has 17 amino acids. V lost 1 base and J 1 base, leaving 19 bases between the germline ends. CDR3 residues: CAWSEGLWGEDNYGYTF. Partial CDR3 DNA: TGTGCCTGGAGTGAAGGGCTTTGGGGGGAGGATAACTATGGC.

There are many counts of this clone. CDR3 region: CSAPGRGGRGYTF. The CDR3 DNA, read in part, is TGCAGTGCCCCGGGTCGGGGGGGCAGGGGC. The chain carries TRBV20-1 and TRBJ1-2, with D perhaps TRBD1 (6 bases). The read ends 3 residues early relative to the CDR3; the germline J gene fills the gap. The V gene's germline CDR1 is DFQATT and CDR2 SNEGSKA (reference sequence). CDR3 size: 13 residues.

This clone appeared many times. One junction end disagrees with the germline gene, perhaps due to a read error. The CDR3 end falls 3 residues outside the read, so it is completed with the germline J gene. The chain combines TRBV29-1 with TRBJ2-5, with 7 bases aligning to TRBD1. Germline values: CDR1 SQVTM, CDR2 ANQGSEA. There are 13 residues in the CDR3. CDR3 residues: CSVEGTVQETQYF. The CDR3 DNA, read in part, is TGCAGCGTGGAAGGGACAGTGCAAGAGACC. The full variable domain, in which reference TRBV29-1 and TRBJ2-5 provide the parts outside the CDR3, is SAVISQKPSRDICQRGTSLTIQCQVDSQVTMMFWYRQQPGQSLTLIATANQGSEATYESGFVIDKFPISRPNLTFSTLTVSNMSPEDSSIYLCSVEGTVQETQYFGPGTRLLVL.

This clone showed up many times. The CDR3 is CASSLTGGTISGANVLTF. The DNA read from the CDR3 is TGCGCCAGCAGCCTGACAGGGGGCACCATCTCTGGGGCCAACGTC. V is TRBV5-1 and J is TRBJ2-6, with TRBD1 matching over 10 bases. The read ends 3 residues shy of where the CDR3 ends; the end is completed using the germline J gene. Looked up from germline, CDR1 is SGHRS and CDR2 is YFSETQ. The J segment lost 0 bases and the V segment lost 4 bases, leaving 7 bases of the junction unmatched. This CDR3 has 18 residues.

This clone showed up many times. The read stops 3 residues short of the end of the CDR3; the missing end is completed from the germline J gene. The chain is built from TRBV6-1 and TRBJ1-1, with a weak D call TRBD1 (6 bases). The CDR3 extends over 14 amino acids. V was shortened by 4 bases and J by 0 bases, with 9 bases between the two germline ends. Germline assignment: CDR1 MNHNS and CDR2 SASEGT. The CDR3 sequence: CASSATGVNTEAFF. The covered CDR3 bases are TGTGCCAGCAGTGCGACAGGCGTGAACACTGAA.

This clone was found many times. The CDR3 is cut off 3 residues early in the read; its end comes from the germline J gene. The chain employs TRBV20-1 and TRBJ1-2; unclear D gene. CDR3 length: 13 amino acids. CDR1 is DFQATT, CDR2 SNEGSKA, per germline (reference sequence). Trimming removed 0 bases from V and 5 bases from J, with 10 bases in between. The CDR3 here is CSAREGIQYGYTF. Incomplete CDR3 DNA: TGCAGTGCTAGAGAGGGCATCCAATATGGC.

This clone has ten or more counts. The CDR3 end lies 3 residues beyond the end of the read and is filled in from the germline J gene. This chain joins TRBV20-1 and TRBJ2-3; possible D gene TRBD2, 5 bases. Trimming pared 5 bases from V and 3 bases from J, leaving 18 bases between. In germline, CDR1 is DFQATT, CDR2 SNEGSKA (reference sequence). This CDR3 contains 15 residues. The part of the CDR3 DNA that was read is TGCAGTGCTGGCCCCCGTAGTAGCGCTACAGATACG. It is translated as CSAGPRSSATDT. Given in full, the CDR3 is CSAGPRSSATDTQYF.

This clone was counted ten times or more. The read is 3 residues too short to cover the CDR3 end, so that end is filled in from the germline J gene. This chain connects TRBV6-2 or TRBV6-3 to TRBJ1-2, with D possibly matching TRBD1 (6 bases). V was cut by 7 bases and J by 3 bases, with 21 bases left in between. Germline V lookup: CDR1 MNHEY, CDR2 SVGEGT. This CDR3 has 16 residues. CDR3 DNA (partial): TGTGCCAGCAATATAGAATGGACAGAGGGGGACTATGGC. The encoded protein is CASNIEWTEGDYG. The entire CDR3 protein reads CASNIEWTEGDYGYTF.

This clone has ten or more counts. The CDR3 here is CASGRGAEPSTDTQYF. The CDR3 bases that were read are TGTGCTAGTGGTCGGGGGGCCGAACCTAGCACAGATACG. The rearrangement uses TRBV12-5 and TRBJ2-3; the D gene is possibly TRBD2 (7 bases). The read ends 3 residues before the CDR3 terminus; that terminus is restored from the germline J gene. V was cut by 5 bases and J by 0 bases, with 15 bases left in between. This CDR3 contains 16 residues. The germline CDR1 and CDR2 sequences are LGHNT and FRNRAP.